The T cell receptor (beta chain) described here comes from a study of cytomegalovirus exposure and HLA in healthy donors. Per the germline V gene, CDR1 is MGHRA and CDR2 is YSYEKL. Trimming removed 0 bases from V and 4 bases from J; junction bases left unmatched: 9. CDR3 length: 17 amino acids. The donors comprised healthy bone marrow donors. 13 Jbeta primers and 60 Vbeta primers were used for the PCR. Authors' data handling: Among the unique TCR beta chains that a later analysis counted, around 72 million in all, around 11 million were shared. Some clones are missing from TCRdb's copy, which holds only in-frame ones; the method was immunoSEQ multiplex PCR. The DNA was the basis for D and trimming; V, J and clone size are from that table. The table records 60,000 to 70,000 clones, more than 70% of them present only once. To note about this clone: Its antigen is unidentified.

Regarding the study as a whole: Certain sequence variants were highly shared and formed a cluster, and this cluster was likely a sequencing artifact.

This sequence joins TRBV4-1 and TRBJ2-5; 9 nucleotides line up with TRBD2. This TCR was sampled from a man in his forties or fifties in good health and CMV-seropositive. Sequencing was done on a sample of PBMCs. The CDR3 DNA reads TGCGCCAGCAGCCAAGAGTTCGGCGGGGGGGCAGTAGAGACCCAGTACTTC. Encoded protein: CASSQEFGGGAVETQYF.